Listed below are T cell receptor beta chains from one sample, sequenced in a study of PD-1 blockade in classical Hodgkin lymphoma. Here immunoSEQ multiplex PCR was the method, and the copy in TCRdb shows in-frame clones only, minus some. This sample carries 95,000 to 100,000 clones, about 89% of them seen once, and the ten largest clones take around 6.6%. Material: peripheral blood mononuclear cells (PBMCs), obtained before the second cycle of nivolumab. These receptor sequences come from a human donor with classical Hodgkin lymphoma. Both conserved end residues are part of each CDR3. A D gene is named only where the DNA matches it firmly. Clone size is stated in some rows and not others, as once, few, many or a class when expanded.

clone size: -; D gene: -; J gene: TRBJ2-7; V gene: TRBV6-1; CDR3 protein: CASSSLSYEQYF; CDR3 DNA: TGTGCCAGCAGTTCCCTCTCCTACGAGCAGTACTTC
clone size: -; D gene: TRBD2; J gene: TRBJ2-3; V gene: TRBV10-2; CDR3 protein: CASRTSGGATDTQYF; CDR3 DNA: TGCGCCAGCAGAACTAGCGGGGGGGCCACAGATACGCAGTATTTT
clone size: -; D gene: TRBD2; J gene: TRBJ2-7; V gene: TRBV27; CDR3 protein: CASSPTSGAFSYEQYF; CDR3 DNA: TGTGCCAGCAGCCCGACTAGCGGGGCCTTTTCCTACGAGCAGTACTTC
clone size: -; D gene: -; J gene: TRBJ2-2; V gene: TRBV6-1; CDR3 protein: CASSEPYRGGRELFF; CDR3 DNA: TGTGCCAGCAGTGAACCTTACAGGGGAGGCAGGGAGCTGTTTTTT
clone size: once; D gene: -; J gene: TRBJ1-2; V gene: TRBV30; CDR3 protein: CAWEGGYYGYTF; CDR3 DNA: TGTGCCTGGGAAGGGGGTTACTATGGCTACACCTTC
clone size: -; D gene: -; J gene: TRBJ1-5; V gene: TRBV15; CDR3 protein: CATSRVFDGQPQHF; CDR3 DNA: TGTGCCACCAGCAGAGTGTTTGATGGTCAGCCCCAGCATTTT
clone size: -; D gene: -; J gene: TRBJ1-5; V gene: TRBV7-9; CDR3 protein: CASSLARNSNQPQHF; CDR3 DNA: TGTGCCAGCAGCTTGGCACGGAATAGCAATCAGCCCCAGCATTTT
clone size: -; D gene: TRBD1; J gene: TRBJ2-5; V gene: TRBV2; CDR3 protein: CASSEYTGGRETQYF; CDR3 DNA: TGTGCCAGCAGTGAATATACAGGGGGTCGGGAGACCCAGTACTTC
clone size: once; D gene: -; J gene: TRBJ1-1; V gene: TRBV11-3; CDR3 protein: CASSYHTNTEAFF; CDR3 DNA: TGTGCCAGCAGCTACCACACGAACACTGAAGCTTTCTTT
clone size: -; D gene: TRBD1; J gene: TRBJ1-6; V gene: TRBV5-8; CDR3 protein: CASSFSGTEYNSPLHF; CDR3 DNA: TGTGCCAGCAGCTTCTCCGGGACAGAGTATAATTCACCCCTCCACTTT
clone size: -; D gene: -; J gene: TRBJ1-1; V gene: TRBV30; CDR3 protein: CAWSEANMNTEAFF; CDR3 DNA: TGTGCCTGGAGCGAGGCAAACATGAACACTGAAGCTTTCTTT
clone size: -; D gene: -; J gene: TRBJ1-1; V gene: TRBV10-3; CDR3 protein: CAISEVTEAFF; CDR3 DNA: TGTGCCATCAGTGAGGTGACTGAAGCTTTCTTT
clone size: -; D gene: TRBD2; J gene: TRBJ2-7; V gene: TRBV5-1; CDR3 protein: CASSPGVGGDGYEQYF; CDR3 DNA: TGCGCCAGCAGCCCAGGCGTCGGGGGGGACGGGTACGAGCAGTACTTC
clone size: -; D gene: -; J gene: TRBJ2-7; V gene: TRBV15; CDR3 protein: CATSSGQLSSYEQYF; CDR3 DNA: TGTGCCACCAGCAGTGGACAGTTGAGCTCCTACGAGCAGTACTTC
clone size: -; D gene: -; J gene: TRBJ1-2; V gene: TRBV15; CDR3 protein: CATSSWGGSGYTF; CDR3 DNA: TGTGCCACCAGCAGCTGGGGGGGGAGCGGCTACACCTTC
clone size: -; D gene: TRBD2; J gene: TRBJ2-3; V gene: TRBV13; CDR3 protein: CASSLSGGGTDTQYF; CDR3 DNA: TGTGCCAGCAGCTTAAGCGGGGGGGGCACAGATACGCAGTATTTT
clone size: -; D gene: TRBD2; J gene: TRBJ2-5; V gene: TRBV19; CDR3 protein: CASSIVAGDRWETQYF; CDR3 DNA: TGTGCCAGTAGTATAGTAGCGGGGGATCGTTGGGAGACCCAGTACTTC
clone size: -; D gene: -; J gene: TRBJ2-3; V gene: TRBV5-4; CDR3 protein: CASSRETSSDTQYF; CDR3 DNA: TGTGCCAGCAGCCGGGAGACTAGTTCAGATACGCAGTATTTT
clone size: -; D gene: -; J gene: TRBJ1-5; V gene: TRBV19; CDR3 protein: CASEAAVYSNQPQHF; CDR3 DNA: TGTGCCAGTGAGGCAGCGGTTTATAGCAATCAGCCCCAGCATTTT
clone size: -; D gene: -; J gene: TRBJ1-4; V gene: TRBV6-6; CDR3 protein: CASTDGAGARKLFF; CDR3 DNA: TGTGCCAGCACCGACGGGGCGGGGGCGCGAAAACTGTTTTTT
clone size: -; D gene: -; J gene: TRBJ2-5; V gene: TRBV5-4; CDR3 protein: CASSLGMSWETQYF; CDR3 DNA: TGTGCCAGCAGCTTGGGGATGTCGTGGGAGACCCAGTACTTC
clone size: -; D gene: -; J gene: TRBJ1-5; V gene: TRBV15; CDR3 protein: CATRGRPYQPQHF; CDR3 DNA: TGTGCCACCAGAGGGAGGCCGTATCAGCCCCAGCATTTT
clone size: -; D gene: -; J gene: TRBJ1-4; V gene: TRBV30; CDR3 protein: CAWSSQLGTNEKLFF; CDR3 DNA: TGTGCCTGGAGTTCGCAACTTGGAACTAATGAAAAACTGTTTTTT
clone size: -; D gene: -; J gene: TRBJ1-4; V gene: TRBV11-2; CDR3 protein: CASSRTREVNEKLFF; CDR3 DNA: TGTGCCAGCAGCCGCACCAGGGAAGTTAATGAAAAACTGTTTTTT
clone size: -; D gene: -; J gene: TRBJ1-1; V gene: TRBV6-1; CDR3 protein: CASNQGSTEAFF; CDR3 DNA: TGTGCCAGCAATCAGGGTTCCACTGAAGCTTTCTTT
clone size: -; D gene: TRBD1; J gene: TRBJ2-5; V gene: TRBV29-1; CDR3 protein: CSADRGQQETQYF; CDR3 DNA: TGCAGCGCGGACAGGGGTCAGCAAGAGACCCAGTACTTC
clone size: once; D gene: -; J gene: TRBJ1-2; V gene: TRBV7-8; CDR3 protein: CASSPRVASYGYTF; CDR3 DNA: TGTGCCAGCAGCCCTCGTGTAGCATCCTATGGCTACACCTTC
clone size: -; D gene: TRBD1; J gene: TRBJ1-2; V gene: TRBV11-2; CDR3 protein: CASSLAGTGLGYTF; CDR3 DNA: TGTGCCAGCAGCTTAGCCGGGACAGGGCTTGGCTACACCTTC
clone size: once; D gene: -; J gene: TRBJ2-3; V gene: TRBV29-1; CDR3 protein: CSVERGGGADTQYF; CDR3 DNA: TGCAGCGTTGAACGGGGAGGGGGGGCAGATACGCAGTATTTT